Shown below are 30 T cell receptor beta chains from a single sample sequenced in a study of human T cells and chemical hapten exposure. Unseparated into fractions, whole blood served as the source from which total RNA was extracted. TCRdb reanalysed the 5' RACE reads using MiXCR and keeps one entry per CDR3 protein. This table holds some 150,000 distinct CDR3 sequences, 4.1% found once. These TCRs come from a female donor in good health.

There are many counts of this clonotype. The chain recombines TRBV12-3 or TRBV12-4 with TRBJ1-2; D is undetermined. This CDR3 is 13 amino acids long. Trimming stripped 3 bases from V and 4 bases from J, with 9 bases between. This CDR3 is CASSFEGSYGYTF. As DNA, the CDR3 is TGTGCCAGCAGTTTTGAGGGCTCCTATGGCTACACCTTC.

In its sample, this clonotype was seen many times. The rearrangement joins TRBV2 to TRBJ2-7; no clear D gene. This CDR3 has 12 amino acids. CDR1 and CDR2 (germline): SNHLY, FYNNEI. Trimming shortened V by 3 bases and J by 3 bases, and 6 bases separated the two germline ends. The CDR3 nucleotides read TGTGCCAGCAGTGATGAAAACTACGAGCAGTACTTC. Its protein product is CASSDENYEQYF.

This clonotype was observed many times. The V call is TRBV6-6, the J call TRBJ1-6; possibly TRBD1 for D (5 bases). CDR3 size: 12 residues. V was shortened by 9 bases and J by 14 bases, with 17 bases between the two germline ends. Germline lookup yields CDR1 MNHNY and CDR2 SVGAGI (reference sequence). The CDR3: CASQGQSWALHF. CDR3 nucleotides: TGTGCCAGTCAGGGTCAATCTTGGGCCCTCCACTTT.

This clonotype appeared many times. This chain connects TRBV10-2 to TRBJ1-2; TRBD1 is a possible D gene (5 bases). CDR1 and CDR2 from the germline V gene are WSHSY and SAAADI. This CDR3 is 13 amino acids long. Trimming left V 5 bases short and J 8 bases short, with 15 bases between. The DNA of the CDR3 is TGCGCCAGCAGTCCGGGGCAGGGTAGCGGCTACACCTTC. Translating it yields CASSPGQGSGYTF.

This clonotype occurred many times. The chain is built from TRBV7-6 and TRBJ2-5; D not resolved. V was pared by 0 bases and J by 7 bases, with 3 bases between. The CDR3 extends over 11 amino acids. Germline V CDR1 and CDR2: SGHVS, FNYEAQ. The CDR3 loop reads CASSLAGTQYF. The CDR3 nucleotides read TGTGCCAGCAGCTTAGCGGGGACCCAGTACTTC.

This clonotype has ten or more counts. This sequence joins TRBV5-4 and TRBJ2-6; D not resolved. With 5 bases removed from V and 2 bases from J, the gap between germline ends came to 5 bases. CDR1 SGHNT and CDR2 YYREEE come from the germline V gene (reference sequence). The CDR3 sequence is 13 residues long. The CDR3 sequence: CASSRAGANVLTF. The CDR3 nucleotides read TGTGCCAGCAGTCGGGCTGGGGCCAACGTCCTGACTTTC.

This clonotype was seen more than once but under ten times. The chain carries TRBV9 and TRBJ2-1; 16 positions match TRBD2. Germline trimming cut 3 bases from V and 0 bases from J; bases unmatched to any gene: 9. CDR1 SGDLS and CDR2 YYNGEE come from the germline V gene. The length of the CDR3 is 20 residues. The CDR3 region has the DNA TGTGCCAGCAGCGGGACCGGGACTAGCGGGGGGGCGAGCTCCTACAATGAGCAGTTCTTC. Residues: CASSGTGTSGGASSYNEQFF.

This clonotype occurred a few times. This chain uses TRBV20-1 with TRBJ2-7, with a possible D match to TRBD2 (5 bases). The CDR3 is 15 residues long. V gave up 5 bases and J gave up 6 bases, with 23 bases separating them. Germline-derived CDR1 and CDR2 are DFQATT and SNEGSKA (reference sequence). The CDR3, as DNA: TGCAGTGCTGATACCGGGAACTCCGCCTTGGGCGAGCAGTACTTC. Amino acids: CSADTGNSALGEQYF.

This clonotype was observed many times. This chain uses TRBV13 with TRBJ2-7; 10 nucleotides agree with TRBD2. Germline loops: CDR1 PRHDT, CDR2 FYEKMQ (reference sequence). The CDR3 runs 15 residues. With 5 bases clipped from V and 3 bases from J, the junction kept 7 bases outside the gene matches. CDR3 region: CASSPSSGGVYEQYF. The CDR3, as DNA: TGTGCCAGCAGCCCTTCTAGCGGGGGTGTCTACGAGCAGTACTTC.

This clonotype was seen ten or more times. This chain joins TRBV3-1 and TRBJ2-1, with D maybe TRBD2 (6 bases). The CDR3 has 17 residues. V gave up 0 bases and J gave up 0 bases, with 12 bases separating them. Per germline, CDR1 LGHDT and CDR2 YNNKEL (reference sequence). CDR3 nucleotides: TGTGCCAGCAGCCAAGATTTCATAGCGGACTCCTACAATGAGCAGTTCTTC. Its translation: CASSQDFIADSYNEQFF.

This clonotype occurred many times. The chain recombines TRBV30 with TRBJ1-1; D remains ambiguous. The CDR3 loop spans 13 amino acids. The V end lost 1 base, the J end lost 1 base, and 7 bases lay between the germline ends. Looked up from germline, CDR1 is GTSNPN and CDR2 is SVGIG (reference sequence). Here the CDR3 DNA reads TGTGCCTGGAGTGCACAGCAGAACACTGAAGCTTTCTTT. This gives the protein CAWSAQQNTEAFF.

This clonotype has just a few counts. The V and J genes are TRBV6-2 or TRBV6-3 and TRBJ2-1, with 8 bases aligning to TRBD2. Germline V lookup: CDR1 MNHEY, CDR2 SVGEGT. Unmatched junction bases numbered 4, after V lost 3 bases and J lost 3 bases. This CDR3 is built from 15 residues. The CDR3 DNA reads as TGTGCCAGCAGTTATGAACGGGGGGGCTACAATGAGCAGTTCTTC. It translates to CASSYERGGYNEQFF.

The chain is built from TRBV20-1 and TRBJ1-6, with D possibly being TRBD1 (5 bases). The V end lost 6 bases, the J end lost 13 bases, and 22 bases lay between the germline ends. CDR1 is DFQATT, CDR2 SNEGSKA, per germline (reference sequence). This CDR3 is built from 14 residues. CDR3 in amino acids: CSAPTGTSYGPLHF. As DNA, the CDR3 is TGCAGTGCCCCTACCGGGACGTCGTATGGTCCCCTCCACTTT.

The sample holds many counts of this clonotype. The chain joins TRBV2 to TRBJ2-5; no reliable D call. This CDR3 has 12 residues. The V and J ends lost 4 bases and 1 base respectively, with 4 bases between them. Germline loops: CDR1 SNHLY, CDR2 FYNNEI. The CDR3, as DNA: TGTGCCAGCAGTGGGGTCCAAGAGACCCAGTACTTC. It encodes CASSGVQETQYF.

This chain connects TRBV5-4 to TRBJ1-2; D is perhaps TRBD1 (5 bases). CDR3 size: 15 residues. CDR1 SGHNT and CDR2 YYREEE come from the germline V gene (reference sequence). Deletions cut 0 bases from V and 5 bases from J, with 14 bases between. The DNA of the CDR3 is TGTGCCAGCAGCTTGGTGGGAGCCCGGGGGTATGGCTACACCTTC. Amino acids: CASSLVGARGYGYTF.

This clonotype was detected many times. This chain uses TRBV5-5 with TRBJ1-1, with 11 bases that match TRBD1. Germline values: CDR1 SGHKS, CDR2 YYEKEE (reference sequence). This CDR3 is built from 17 residues. Trimming took 4 bases from V and 0 from J; bases not matched to a gene: 8. As DNA, the CDR3 is TGTGCCAGCAGCCGGAGCCGGGACAGGGGGTTGAACACTGAAGCTTTCTTT. It yields the protein CASSRSRDRGLNTEAFF. Drawing the rest from reference TRBV5-5 and TRBJ1-1, the complete variable domain is DAGVTQSPTHLIKTRGQQVTLRCSPISGHKSVSWYQQVLGQGPQFIFQYYEKEERGRGNFPDRFSARQFPNYSSELNVNALLLGDSALYLCASSRSRDRGLNTEAFFGQGTRLTVV.

This chain links TRBV18 with TRBJ1-1; TRBD1 matches 8 bases. The CDR3 contains 17 residues. Trimming at V came to 1 base and at J to 0 bases, leaving 7 bases not matched to a gene. Germline lookup yields CDR1 KGHSH and CDR2 LQKENI. This chain's CDR3 is CASSPQSAGGLNTEAFF. The CDR3 coding sequence is TGTGCCAGCTCACCACAATCCGCAGGGGGCCTGAACACTGAAGCTTTCTTT.

The chain links TRBV7-3 to TRBJ2-2; D is uncertain. Germline V gene lookup returns CDR1 SGHTA and CDR2 FQGTGA. Trimming stripped 5 bases from V and 2 bases from J, with 9 bases between. This CDR3 is 14 amino acids long. The CDR3 loop reads CASSLISNTGELFF. CDR3 in DNA: TGTGCCAGCAGCCTTATTTCAAACACCGGGGAGCTGTTTTTT.

Ten or more counts support this clonotype. The chain couples TRBV5-4 to TRBJ1-1, with D perhaps TRBD1 (6 bases). CDR3 size: 13 residues. Germline V gene data show CDR1 as SGHNT and CDR2 as YYREEE (reference sequence). The V and J ends lost 1 base and 3 bases respectively, with 7 bases between them. CDR3 region: CASSLTGYTEAFF. DNA for the CDR3: TGTGCCAGCAGCTTGACAGGGTACACTGAAGCTTTCTTT.

This clonotype was observed a few times. V gene TRBV5-4 combines with J gene TRBJ2-7; D gene ambiguous. This CDR3 has 13 residues. CDR1 is SGHNT and CDR2 is YYREEE in the germline V gene (reference sequence). V gave up 3 bases and J gave up 2 bases, with 9 bases separating them. The CDR3 loop reads CASSWAGPYEQYF. The CDR3 DNA reads TGTGCCAGCAGCTGGGCAGGTCCCTACGAGCAGTACTTC.

This clonotype has at least ten counts. The J gene is TRBJ2-3, the V gene TRBV7-2; no firm D call. Trimming took 1 base from V and 0 from J, leaving 8 bases between them. In germline, CDR1 is SGHTA, CDR2 FQGNSA. This CDR3 spans 15 amino acids. This CDR3 is CASSLVIGSTDTQYF. DNA of the CDR3: TGTGCCAGCAGCTTAGTCATAGGAAGCACAGATACGCAGTATTTT.

The sample holds many counts of this clonotype. The chain carries TRBV4-2 and TRBJ2-7; 12 bases agree with TRBD2. The CDR3 loop spans 16 amino acids. V lost 0 bases and J lost 1; bases outside the gene matches: 1. Germline V gene data show CDR1 as LGHNA and CDR2 as YNFKEQ. DNA of the CDR3: TGTGCCAGCAGCCAAGAAGGACTAGCGGGGTCCTACGAGCAGTACTTC. This translates into CASSQEGLAGSYEQYF.

This clonotype was counted between two and nine times. Being one base from a much bigger clone, this may be a read error. The chain couples TRBV5-6 to TRBJ1-2; D remains unclear. Trimming stripped 0 bases from V and 6 bases from J, with 9 bases between. CDR3 length: 13 amino acids. CDR1 and CDR2 (germline): SGHDT, YYEEEE. CDR3 DNA: TGTGCCAGCAGCTTGGCCCCAGACGATGGCTACACCTTC. Translated: CASSLAPDDGYTF.

This clonotype has a count of ten or more. The V and J genes are TRBV12-3 or TRBV12-4 and TRBJ2-3; D is unclear. The CDR3 extends over 14 amino acids. V gave up 6 bases and J gave up 0 bases, with 10 bases separating them. The CDR3 region is CASSSRLSTDTQYF. The CDR3 DNA sequence: TGTGCCAGCAGCTCCCGGCTTAGCACAGATACGCAGTATTTT.

There are many counts of this clonotype. The J gene is TRBJ1-3, the V gene TRBV25-1; TRBD1 is a possible D gene (5 bases). Trimming removed 4 bases from V and 0 bases from J, with 10 bases in between. The CDR3 covers 15 residues. Germline loops: CDR1 MGHDK, CDR2 SYGVNS. CDR3 in amino acids: CASSVPGTSGNTIYF. In nucleotides, the CDR3 is TGTGCCAGCAGTGTGCCGGGGACCTCTGGAAACACCATATATTTT.

The chain uses TRBV5-1 and TRBJ1-1; 7 bases are shared with TRBD1. The ends lost 4 bases at V and 7 bases at J; junction bases unmatched: 10. Germline loops: CDR1 SGHRS, CDR2 YFSETQ. CDR3 length: 14 residues. This chain's CDR3 is CASSPRRQGVEAFF. CDR3 bases: TGCGCCAGCAGCCCCCGTCGGCAGGGGGTTGAAGCTTTCTTT.

The chain recombines TRBV20-1 with TRBJ2-1; D remains unclear. CDR1 DFQATT and CDR2 SNEGSKA come from the germline V gene (reference sequence). Trimming cost V 0 bases and J 9 bases, with 24 bases left between them. The CDR3 has 17 amino acids. CDR3: CSARDPGGLRNGGEQFF. CDR3 nucleotides: TGCAGTGCTAGAGATCCGGGTGGCCTAAGGAACGGTGGTGAGCAGTTCTTC.

In this sample, this clonotype turned up many times. The chain joins TRBV4-2 to TRBJ2-1, with 9 bases aligning to TRBD1. Germline V gives CDR1 LGHNA, CDR2 YNFKEQ. With 3 bases clipped from V and 2 bases from J, the junction kept 2 bases outside the gene matches. The CDR3 is 15 amino acids. The CDR3 spells CASSQGQGPYNEQFF. CDR3 sequence (DNA): TGTGCCAGCAGCCAGGGACAGGGTCCCTACAATGAGCAGTTCTTC.

This clonotype is a singleton in its sample. At one boundary the junction diverges from the germline segment, which might be a read error. The V and J genes are TRBV3-1 and TRBJ1-6; 7 nucleotides align to TRBD1. The CDR3 is 14 residues long. Germline V CDR1 and CDR2: LGHDT, YNNKEL (reference sequence). This CDR3 reads CDSSQGTANSPLHF. For the CDR3, the DNA is TGTGACAGCAGCCAAGGGACAGCGAATTCACCCCTCCACTTT.

This clonotype appeared many times. The genes are TRBV29-1 and TRBJ1-1; D remains ambiguous. CDR1 and CDR2 from the germline V gene are SQVTM and ANQGSEA. The CDR3 consists of 13 residues. V was shortened by 4 bases and J by 0 bases, with 9 bases between the two germline ends. The DNA of the CDR3 is TGCAGCGTTGGTTACAGTTTGAACACTGAAGCTTTCTTT. Its translation: CSVGYSLNTEAFF.